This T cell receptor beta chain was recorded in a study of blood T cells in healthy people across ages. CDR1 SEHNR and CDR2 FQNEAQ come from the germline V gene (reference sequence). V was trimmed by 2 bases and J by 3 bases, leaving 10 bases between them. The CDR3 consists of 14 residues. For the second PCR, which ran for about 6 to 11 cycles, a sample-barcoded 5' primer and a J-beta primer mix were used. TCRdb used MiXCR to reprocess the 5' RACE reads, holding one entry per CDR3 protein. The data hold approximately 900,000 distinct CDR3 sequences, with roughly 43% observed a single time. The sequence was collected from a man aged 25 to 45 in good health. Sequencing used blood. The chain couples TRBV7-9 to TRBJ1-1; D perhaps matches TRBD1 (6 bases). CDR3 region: CASSLTTGYTEAFF. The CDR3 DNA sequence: TGTGCCAGCAGCTTAACTACAGGGTACACTGAAGCTTTCTTT.